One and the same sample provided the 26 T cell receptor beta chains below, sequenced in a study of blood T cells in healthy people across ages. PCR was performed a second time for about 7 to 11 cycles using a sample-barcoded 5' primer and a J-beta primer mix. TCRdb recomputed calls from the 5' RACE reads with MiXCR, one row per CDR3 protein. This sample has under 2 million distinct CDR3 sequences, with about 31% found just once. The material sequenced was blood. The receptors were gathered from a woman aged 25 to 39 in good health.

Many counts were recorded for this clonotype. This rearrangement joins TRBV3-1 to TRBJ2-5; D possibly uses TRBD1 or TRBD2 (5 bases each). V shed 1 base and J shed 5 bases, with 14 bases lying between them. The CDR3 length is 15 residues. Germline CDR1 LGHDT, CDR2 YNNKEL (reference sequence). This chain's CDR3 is CASSQGPGPGETQYF. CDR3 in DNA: TGTGCCAGCAGCCAAGGCCCGGGGCCCGGGGAGACCCAGTACTTC.

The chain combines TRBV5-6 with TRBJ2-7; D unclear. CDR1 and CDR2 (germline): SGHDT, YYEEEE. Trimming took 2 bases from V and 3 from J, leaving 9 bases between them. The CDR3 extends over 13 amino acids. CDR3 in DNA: TGTGCCAGCAGCTTTCTAGGGAACTACGAGCAGTACTTC. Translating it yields CASSFLGNYEQYF. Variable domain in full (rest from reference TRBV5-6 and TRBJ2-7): DAGVTQSPTHLIKTRGQQVTLRCSPKSGHDTVSWYQQALGQGPQFIFQYYEEEERQRGNFPDRFSGHQFPNYSSELNVNALLLGDSALYLCASSFLGNYEQYFGPGTRLTVT.

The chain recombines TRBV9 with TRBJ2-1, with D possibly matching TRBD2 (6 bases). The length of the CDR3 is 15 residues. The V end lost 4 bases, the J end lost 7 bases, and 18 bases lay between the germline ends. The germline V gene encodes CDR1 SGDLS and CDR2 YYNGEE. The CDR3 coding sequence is TGTGCCAGCAGCCCGTCTAGCGCCCCAAAGAATGAGCAGTTCTTC. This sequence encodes CASSPSSAPKNEQFF.

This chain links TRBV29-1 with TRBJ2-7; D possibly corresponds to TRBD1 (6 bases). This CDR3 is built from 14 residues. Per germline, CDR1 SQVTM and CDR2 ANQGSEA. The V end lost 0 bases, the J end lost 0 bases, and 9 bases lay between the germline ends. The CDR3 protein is CSVEDQGNSYEQYF. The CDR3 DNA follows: TGCAGCGTTGAAGATCAGGGGAACTCCTACGAGCAGTACTTC.

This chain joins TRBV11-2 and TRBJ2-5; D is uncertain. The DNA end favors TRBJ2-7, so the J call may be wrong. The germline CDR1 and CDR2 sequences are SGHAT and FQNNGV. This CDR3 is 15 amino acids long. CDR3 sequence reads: CASSNLVWGSYEQYF. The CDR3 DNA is TGTGCCAGCAGTAACTTAGTGTGGGGCTCCTACGAGCAGTACTTC.

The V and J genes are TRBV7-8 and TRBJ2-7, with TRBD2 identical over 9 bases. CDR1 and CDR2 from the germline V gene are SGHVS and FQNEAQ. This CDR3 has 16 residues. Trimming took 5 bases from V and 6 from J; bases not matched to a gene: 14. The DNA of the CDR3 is TGTGCCAGCAGCATACTCCGGGGCGGGAGGGGTGGCGAGCAGTACTTC. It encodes CASSILRGGRGGEQYF.

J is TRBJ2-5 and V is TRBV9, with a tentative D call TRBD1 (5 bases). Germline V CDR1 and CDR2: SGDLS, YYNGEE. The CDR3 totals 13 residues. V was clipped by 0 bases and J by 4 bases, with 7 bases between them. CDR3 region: CASSVGQGETQYF. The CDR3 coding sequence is TGTGCCAGCAGCGTAGGTCAGGGAGAGACCCAGTACTTC.

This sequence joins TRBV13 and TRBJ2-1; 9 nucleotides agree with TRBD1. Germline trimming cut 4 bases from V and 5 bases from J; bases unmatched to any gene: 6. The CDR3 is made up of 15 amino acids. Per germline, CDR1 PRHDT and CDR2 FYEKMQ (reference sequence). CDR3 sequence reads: CASSYPTGGDNEQFF. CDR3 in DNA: TGTGCCAGCAGCTACCCGACAGGGGGTGACAATGAGCAGTTCTTC.

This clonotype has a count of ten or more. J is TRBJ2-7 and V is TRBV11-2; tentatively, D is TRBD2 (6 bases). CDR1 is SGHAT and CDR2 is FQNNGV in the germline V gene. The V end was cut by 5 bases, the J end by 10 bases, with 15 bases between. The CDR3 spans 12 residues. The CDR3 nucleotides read TGTGCCAGCAGCCCGGAGGGCCAGAACCAGTACTTC. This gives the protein CASSPEGQNQYF.

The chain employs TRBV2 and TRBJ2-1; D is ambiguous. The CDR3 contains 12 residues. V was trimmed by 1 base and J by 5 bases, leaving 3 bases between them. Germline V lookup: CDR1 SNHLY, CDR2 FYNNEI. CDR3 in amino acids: CASSEGHNEQFF. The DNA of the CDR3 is TGTGCCAGCAGTGAAGGCCACAATGAGCAGTTCTTC.

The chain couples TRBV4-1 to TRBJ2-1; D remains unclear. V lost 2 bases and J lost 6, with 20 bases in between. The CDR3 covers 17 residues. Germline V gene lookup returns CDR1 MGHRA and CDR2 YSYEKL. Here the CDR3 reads CASSQTLGPPPANEQFF. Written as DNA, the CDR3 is TGCGCCAGCAGCCAAACTTTGGGCCCGCCGCCGGCCAATGAGCAGTTCTTC.

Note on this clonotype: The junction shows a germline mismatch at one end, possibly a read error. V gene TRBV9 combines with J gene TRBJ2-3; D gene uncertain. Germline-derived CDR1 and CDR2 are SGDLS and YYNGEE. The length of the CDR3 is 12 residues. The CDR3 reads CASSLELQTRYF. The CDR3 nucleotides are TGTGCCAGCAGCCTCGAGTTACAAACGCGGTATTTT.

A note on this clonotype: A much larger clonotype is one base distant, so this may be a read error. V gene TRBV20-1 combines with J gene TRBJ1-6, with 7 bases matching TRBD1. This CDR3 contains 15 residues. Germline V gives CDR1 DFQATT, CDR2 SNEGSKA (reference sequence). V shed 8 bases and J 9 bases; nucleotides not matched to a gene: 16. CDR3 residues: CSITQPGTAGSPLHF. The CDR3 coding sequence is TGCAGTATAACACAACCGGGGACAGCGGGTTCACCCCTCCACTTT.

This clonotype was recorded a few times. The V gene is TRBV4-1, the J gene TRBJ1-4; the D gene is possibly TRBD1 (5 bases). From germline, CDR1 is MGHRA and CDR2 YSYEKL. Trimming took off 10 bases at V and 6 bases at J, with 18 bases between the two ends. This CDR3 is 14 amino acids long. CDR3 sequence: CATTERGGDEKLFF. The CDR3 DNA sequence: TGCGCCACCACAGAAAGGGGAGGGGATGAAAAACTGTTTTTT.

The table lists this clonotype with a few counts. In nucleotides, the CDR3 is TGCAGCGTTCGAGGAGGGGAAGTGGACTATGGCTACACCTTC. It translates to CSVRGGEVDYGYTF. The J gene is TRBJ1-2, the V gene TRBV29-1; a weak D match, TRBD1 (5 bases). Germline V CDR1 and CDR2: SQVTM, ANQGSEA. CDR3 size: 14 residues. With 5 bases removed from V and 3 bases from J, the gap between germline ends came to 16 bases. The full variable domain, completed using reference TRBV29-1 and TRBJ1-2, is SAVISQKPSRDICQRGTSLTIQCQVDSQVTMMFWYRQQPGQSLTLIATANQGSEATYESGFVIDKFPISRPNLTFSTLTVSNMSPEDSSIYLCSVRGGEVDYGYTFGSGTRLTVV.

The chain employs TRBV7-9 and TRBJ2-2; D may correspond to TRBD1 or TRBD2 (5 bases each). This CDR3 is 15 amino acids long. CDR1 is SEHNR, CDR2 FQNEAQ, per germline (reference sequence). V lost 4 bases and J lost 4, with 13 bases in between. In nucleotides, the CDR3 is TGTGCCAGCAGCTGGGGACGTGGTGGCACCGGGGAGCTGTTTTTT. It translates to CASSWGRGGTGELFF.

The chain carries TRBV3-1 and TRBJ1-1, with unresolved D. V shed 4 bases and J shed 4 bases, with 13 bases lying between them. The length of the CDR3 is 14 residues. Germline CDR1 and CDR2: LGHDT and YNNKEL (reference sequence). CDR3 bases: TGTGCCAGCAGCCTAGAGGAGACCGCCACTGAAGCTTTCTTT. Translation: CASSLEETATEAFF.

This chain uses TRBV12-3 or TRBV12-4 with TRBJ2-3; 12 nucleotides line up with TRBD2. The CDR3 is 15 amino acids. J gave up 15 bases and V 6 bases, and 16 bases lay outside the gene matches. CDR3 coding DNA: TGTGCCAGCAGAAACCCTAGCGGGGGGGCGGATACGGAATATTTT. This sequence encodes CASRNPSGGADTEYF.

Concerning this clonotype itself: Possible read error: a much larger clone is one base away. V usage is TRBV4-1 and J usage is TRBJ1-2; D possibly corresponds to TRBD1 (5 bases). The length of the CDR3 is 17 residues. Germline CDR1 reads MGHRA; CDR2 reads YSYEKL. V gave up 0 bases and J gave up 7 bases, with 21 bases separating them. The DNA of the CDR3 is TGCGCCAGCAGCCAAGATCCAGGAGGGGAAAACCATGGTGGCTACACCTTC. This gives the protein CASSQDPGGENHGGYTF.

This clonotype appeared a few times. CDR3 DNA: TGTGCCAGCAGCCAAGGAGGGGGACGGTCCTACAATGAGCAGTTCTTC. Protein product: CASSQGGGRSYNEQFF. The chain uses TRBV3-1 and TRBJ2-1, with D possibly matching TRBD1 (6 bases). The V gene lost 1 base and the J gene lost 1 base, with 11 bases spanning the gap. Germline CDR1 reads LGHDT; CDR2 reads YNNKEL (reference sequence). CDR3 length: 16 residues.

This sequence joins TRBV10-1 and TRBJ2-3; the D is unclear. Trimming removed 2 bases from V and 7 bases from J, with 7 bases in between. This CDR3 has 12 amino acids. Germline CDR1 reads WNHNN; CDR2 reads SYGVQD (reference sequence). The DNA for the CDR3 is TGCGCCAGCAGTGAGGGCTACCATACGCAGTATTTT. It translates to CASSEGYHTQYF.

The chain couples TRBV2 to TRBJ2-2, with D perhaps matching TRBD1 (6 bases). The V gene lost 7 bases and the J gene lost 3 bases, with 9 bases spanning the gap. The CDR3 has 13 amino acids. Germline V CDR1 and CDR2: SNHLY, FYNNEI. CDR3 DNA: TGTGCCAGCACCTACAGGGACACCGGGGAGCTGTTTTTT. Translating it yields CASTYRDTGELFF. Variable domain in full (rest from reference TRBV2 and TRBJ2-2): EPEVTQTPSHQVTQMGQEVILRCVPISNHLYFYWYRQILGQKVEFLVSFYNNEISEKSEIFDDQFSVERPDGSNFTLKIRSTKLEDSAMYFCASTYRDTGELFFGEGSRLTVL.

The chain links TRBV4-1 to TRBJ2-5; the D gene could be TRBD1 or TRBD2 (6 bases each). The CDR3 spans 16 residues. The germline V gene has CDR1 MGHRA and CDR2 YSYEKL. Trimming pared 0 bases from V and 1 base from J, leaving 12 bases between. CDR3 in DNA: TGCGCCAGCAGCCAAGACGAGGGGGGATTCCAAGAGACCCAGTACTTC. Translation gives CASSQDEGGFQETQYF.

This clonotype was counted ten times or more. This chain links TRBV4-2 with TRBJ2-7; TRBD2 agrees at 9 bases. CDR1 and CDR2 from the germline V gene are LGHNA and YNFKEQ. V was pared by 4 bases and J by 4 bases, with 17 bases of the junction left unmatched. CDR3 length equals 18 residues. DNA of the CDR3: TGTGCCAGCAGCCCCACTTCTGCCCGCGGGGGGGCTATTTACGAGCAGTACTTC. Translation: CASSPTSARGGAIYEQYF.

CDR3 sequence: CAARRGLEVTDTQYF. For the CDR3, the DNA is TGTGCCGCTCGACGGGGACTTGAAGTGACAGATACGCAGTATTTT. This sequence joins TRBV30 and TRBJ2-3; weak D call: TRBD2 (6 bases). Germline V gene sequence: CDR1 GTSNPN, CDR2 SVGIG (reference sequence). The CDR3 is made up of 15 amino acids. Between the trimmed V and J ends, which lost 8 bases and 3 bases, there was a span of 21 bases.

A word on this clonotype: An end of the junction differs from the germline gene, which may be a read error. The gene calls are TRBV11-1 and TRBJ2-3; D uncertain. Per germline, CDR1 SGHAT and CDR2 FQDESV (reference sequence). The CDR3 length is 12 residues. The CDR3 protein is CAGSWDMDTQYF. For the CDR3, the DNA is TGTGCCGGCAGCTGGGATATGGATACGCAGTATTTT.